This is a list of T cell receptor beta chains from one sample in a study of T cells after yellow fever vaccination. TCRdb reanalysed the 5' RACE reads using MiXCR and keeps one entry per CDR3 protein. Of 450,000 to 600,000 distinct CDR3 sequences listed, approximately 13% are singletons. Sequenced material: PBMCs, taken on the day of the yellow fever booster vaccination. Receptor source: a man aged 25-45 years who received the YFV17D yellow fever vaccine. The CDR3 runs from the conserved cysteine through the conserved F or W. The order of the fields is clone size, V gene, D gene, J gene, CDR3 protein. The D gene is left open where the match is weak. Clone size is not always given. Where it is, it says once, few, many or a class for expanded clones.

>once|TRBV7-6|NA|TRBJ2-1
CASSLRGGRNEQFF
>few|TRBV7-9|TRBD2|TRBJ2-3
CASSPGGKTDTQYF
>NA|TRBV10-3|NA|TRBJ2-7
CAIRASSYEQYF
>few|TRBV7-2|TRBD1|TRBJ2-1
CASSRAGTAYNEQFF
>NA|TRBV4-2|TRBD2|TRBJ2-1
CASSPVFGLADYNEQFF
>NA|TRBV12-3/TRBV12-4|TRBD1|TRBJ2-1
CASTLRTGATQNHNEQFF
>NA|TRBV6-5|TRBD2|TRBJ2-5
CASSSGRLAVPSQETQYF
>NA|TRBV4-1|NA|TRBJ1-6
CASSQGRNYNSPLHF
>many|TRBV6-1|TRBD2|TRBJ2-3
CASSRSGTTDTQYF
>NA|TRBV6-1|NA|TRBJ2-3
CASWGWLTDTQYF
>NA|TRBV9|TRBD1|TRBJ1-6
CASSAVGQGDSPLHF
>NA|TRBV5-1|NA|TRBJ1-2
CASSSGTNNYGYTF
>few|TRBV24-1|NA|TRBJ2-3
CATSYGSGTDTQYF
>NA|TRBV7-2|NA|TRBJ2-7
CASSRLGAGSSYEQYF
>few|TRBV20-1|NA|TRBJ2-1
CSARDPGGRSSYNEQFF
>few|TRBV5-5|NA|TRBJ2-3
CASSHSGFTDTQYF
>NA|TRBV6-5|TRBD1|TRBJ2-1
CASSYATGANEQFF
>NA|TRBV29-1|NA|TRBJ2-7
CSVYAGLNEQYF
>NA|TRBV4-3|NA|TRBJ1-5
CASSQASNQPQHF
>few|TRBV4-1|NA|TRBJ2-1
CASSQAGDQFF
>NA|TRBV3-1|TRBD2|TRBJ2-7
CASSQELLAGTYEQYF
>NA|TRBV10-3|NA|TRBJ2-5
CAISAGRETQYF
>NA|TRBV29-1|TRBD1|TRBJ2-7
CSVEESTGGAYEQYF
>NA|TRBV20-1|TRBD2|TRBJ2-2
CSATSGRGNTGELFF
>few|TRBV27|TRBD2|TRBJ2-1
CASSASGRGLYNEQFF
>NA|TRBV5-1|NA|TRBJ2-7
CASSEGMNSYEQYF
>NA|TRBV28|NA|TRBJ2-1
CASSLGVGPRYNEQFF
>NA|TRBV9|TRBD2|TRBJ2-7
CASSALAGAGAQYF
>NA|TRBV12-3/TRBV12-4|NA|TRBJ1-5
CASSPRDRRVNQPQHF
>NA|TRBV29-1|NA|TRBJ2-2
CSVQANTGELFF
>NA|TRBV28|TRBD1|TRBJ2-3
CASSPLGQGLTDTQYF
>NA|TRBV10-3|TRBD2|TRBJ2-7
CATGTSGVFRQYF
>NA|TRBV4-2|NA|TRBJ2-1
CASSQDRRGNEQFF
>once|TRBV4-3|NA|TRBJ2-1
CASSLGAGVGNEQFF
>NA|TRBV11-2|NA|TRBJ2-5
CASSLIQGPETQYF
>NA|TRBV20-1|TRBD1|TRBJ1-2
CSARSQGGYGYTF
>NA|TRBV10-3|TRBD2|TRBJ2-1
CAISGRTSGNNEQFF
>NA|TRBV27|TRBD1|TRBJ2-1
CATEKTGTGDGEQFF
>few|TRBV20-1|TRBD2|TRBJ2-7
CSVAGDIAWEQYF
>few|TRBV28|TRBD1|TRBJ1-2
CASRGTGVDYGYTF
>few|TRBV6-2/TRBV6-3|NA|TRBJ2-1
CASSSYYNEQFF
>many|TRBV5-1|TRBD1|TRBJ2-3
CASSNDRADTQYF
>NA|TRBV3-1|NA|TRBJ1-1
CASSLTQGTEAFF
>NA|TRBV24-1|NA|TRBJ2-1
CATSDSHNNEQFF
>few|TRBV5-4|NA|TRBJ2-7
CASSTWDYEQYF
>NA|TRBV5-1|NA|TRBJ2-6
CASSLVGTRTSGANVPTF
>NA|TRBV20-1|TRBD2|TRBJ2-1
CSAMGLAGRNEQFF
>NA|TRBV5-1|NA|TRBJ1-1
CASSPRVGSNTEAFF
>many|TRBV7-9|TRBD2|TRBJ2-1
CASSFGGGFNEQFF
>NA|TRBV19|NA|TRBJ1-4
CASHGTSEKLFF
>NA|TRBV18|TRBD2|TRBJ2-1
CASSPPLPGGPRNEQFF
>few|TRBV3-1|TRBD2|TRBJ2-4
CASSQLAENIQYF
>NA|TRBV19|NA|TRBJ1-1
CASRDLNTEAFF
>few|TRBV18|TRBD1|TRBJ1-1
CASSPKLGTGNTEAFF